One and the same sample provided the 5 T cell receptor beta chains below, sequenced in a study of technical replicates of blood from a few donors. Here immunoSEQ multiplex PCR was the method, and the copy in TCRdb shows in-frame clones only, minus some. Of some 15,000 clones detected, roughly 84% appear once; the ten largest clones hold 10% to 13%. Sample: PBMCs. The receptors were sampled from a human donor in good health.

Here the CDR3 DNA reads TGTGCCAGCAGCTTAAATGTTCCCGCACTAGCGGGAACAAACATTCAGTACTTC. Residues: CASSLNVPALAGTNIQYF. The chain carries TRBV7-6 and TRBJ2-4; 10 bases are shared with TRBD2. Germline-derived CDR1 and CDR2 are SGHVS and FNYEAQ. Trimming took 2 bases from V and 6 from J; bases not matched to a gene: 13. This CDR3 contains 18 residues.

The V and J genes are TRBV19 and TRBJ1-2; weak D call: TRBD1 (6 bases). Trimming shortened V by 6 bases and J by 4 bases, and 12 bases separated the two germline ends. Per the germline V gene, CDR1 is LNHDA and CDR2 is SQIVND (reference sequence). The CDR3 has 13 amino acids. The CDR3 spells CASRNRELYGYTF. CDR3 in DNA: TGTGCCAGTAGGAACAGGGAACTCTATGGCTACACCTTC.

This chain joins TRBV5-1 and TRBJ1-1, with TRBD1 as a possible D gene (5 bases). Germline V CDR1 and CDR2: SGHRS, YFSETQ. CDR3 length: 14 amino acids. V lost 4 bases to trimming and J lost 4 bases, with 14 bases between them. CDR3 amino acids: CASSPDTGGTEAFF. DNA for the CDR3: TGCGCCAGCAGCCCGGACACCGGGGGCACTGAAGCTTTCTTT.

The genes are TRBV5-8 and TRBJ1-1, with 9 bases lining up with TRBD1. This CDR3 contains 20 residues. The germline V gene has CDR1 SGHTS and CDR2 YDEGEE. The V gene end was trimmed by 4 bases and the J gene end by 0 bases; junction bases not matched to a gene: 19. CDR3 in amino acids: CASSLRDRVFNSHMNTEAFF. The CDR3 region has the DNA TGTGCCAGCAGCCTCCGGGACAGGGTTTTTAATTCCCATATGAACACTGAAGCTTTCTTT.

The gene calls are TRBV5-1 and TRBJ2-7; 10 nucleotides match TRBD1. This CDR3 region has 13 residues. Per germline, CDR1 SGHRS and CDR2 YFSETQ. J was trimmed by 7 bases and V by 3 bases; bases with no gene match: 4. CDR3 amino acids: CASSYGQGGEQYF. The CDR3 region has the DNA TGCGCCAGCAGCTACGGACAGGGGGGTGAGCAGTACTTC. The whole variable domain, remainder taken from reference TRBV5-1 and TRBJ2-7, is KAGVTQTPRYLIKTRGQQVTLSCSPISGHRSVSWYQQTPGQGLQFLFEYFSETQRNKGNFPGRFSGRQFSNSRSEMNVSTLELGDSALYLCASSYGQGGEQYFGPGTRLTVT.